A single sample is the source of the 32 T cell receptor beta chains below, sequenced in a study of cytotoxic CD8 clonotypes in ibrutinib-treated CLL. Assay: immunoSEQ multiplex PCR; the TCRdb copy retains only in-frame clones and omits some. The data hold some 150,000 clones, with 76% observed a single time. The sequenced sample was PBMCs, obtained after 24 months of ibrutinib treatment. The receptors were gathered from a human donor with chronic lymphocytic leukemia.

The chain links TRBV7-9 to TRBJ2-3; no clear D. Germline loops: CDR1 SEHNR, CDR2 FQNEAQ (reference sequence). The CDR3 spans 16 residues. Trimming took 5 bases from V and 2 from J, leaving 17 bases between them. The CDR3 sequence is CASSNWTGPSTDTQYF. Here the CDR3 DNA reads TGTGCCAGCAGCAACTGGACCGGCCCGTCCACAGATACGCAGTATTTT.

The gene calls are TRBV7-3 and TRBJ2-1; unclear D gene. CDR3 length: 12 residues. Per germline, CDR1 SGHTA and CDR2 FQGTGA. V lost 2 bases and J 9 bases, leaving 8 bases between the germline ends. CDR3 coding DNA: TGTGCCAGCAGCTTATCCCTCGGTGAGCAGTTCTTC. This codes for CASSLSLGEQFF.

The CDR3 sequence: CAWSPREGTEAFF. For the CDR3, the DNA is TGTGCCTGGAGTCCCAGGGAGGGCACTGAAGCTTTCTTT. The V gene is TRBV30, the J gene TRBJ1-1, with a tentative D call TRBD1 (5 bases). CDR1 GTSNPN and CDR2 SVGIG come from the germline V gene (reference sequence). The CDR3 runs to 13 residues. The V end lost 2 bases, the J end lost 4 bases, and 11 bases lay between the germline ends.

V and J are TRBV7-3 and TRBJ2-1; D tentatively fits TRBD1 or TRBD2 (5 bases each). Trimming stripped 2 bases from V and 10 bases from J, with 18 bases between. The germline V gene encodes CDR1 SGHTA and CDR2 FQGTGA. The CDR3 spans 15 residues. The CDR3 loop is CASSLGQGPQGEQFF. As DNA, the CDR3 is TGTGCCAGCAGCTTAGGGCAGGGACCACAAGGGGAGCAGTTCTTC. Looking up the rest from reference TRBV7-3 and TRBJ2-1 gives the full variable domain: GAGVSQTPSNKVTEKGKYVELRCDPISGHTALYWYRQSLGQGPEFLIYFQGTGAADDSGLPNDRFFAVRPEGSVSTLKIQRTERGDSAVYLCASSLGQGPQGEQFFGPGTRLTVL.

The rearrangement uses TRBV6-5 and TRBJ2-1; D gene ambiguous. The V end was cut by 0 bases, the J end by 7 bases, with 7 bases between. Germline V CDR1 and CDR2: MNHEY, SVGAGI. The CDR3 is 13 residues long. CDR3 residues: CASSYSYKNEQFF. CDR3 in DNA: TGTGCCAGCAGTTACTCGTATAAGAATGAGCAGTTCTTC.

The rearrangement links TRBV5-1 to TRBJ1-3, with D unclear. V was clipped by 4 bases and J by 2 bases, with 10 bases between them. The CDR3 is 14 residues long. Germline CDR1 reads SGHRS; CDR2 reads YFSETQ. In nucleotides, the CDR3 is TGCGCCAGCAGCCCATGGGAGGCTGGAAACACCATATATTTT. It yields the protein CASSPWEAGNTIYF.

This clone was seen a handful of times. The V and J genes are TRBV6-1 and TRBJ1-3; no definite D call. The CDR3 extends over 15 amino acids. With 7 bases removed from V and 0 bases from J, the gap between germline ends came to 13 bases. Germline V gene lookup returns CDR1 MNHNS and CDR2 SASEGT. Written as DNA, the CDR3 is TGTGCCAGCATCTTCGGGCCGCGCTCTGGAAACACCATATATTTT. Translated, it gives CASIFGPRSGNTIYF.

This clone came up a few times. This chain joins TRBV9 and TRBJ1-1; TRBD1 is a possible D gene (5 bases). CDR3 length equals 12 residues. Germline CDR1 reads SGDLS; CDR2 reads YYNGEE. V was clipped by 4 bases and J by 1 base, with 5 bases between them. CDR3 DNA sequence: TGTGCCAGCAGCAGGGGGAACACTGAAGCTTTCTTT. Amino acid sequence: CASSRGNTEAFF.

The rearrangement links TRBV28 to TRBJ2-7; D is uncertain. CDR3 length equals 12 residues. V lost 10 bases, J lost 0 bases, and 10 bases lay in between. Germline V gives CDR1 MDHEN, CDR2 SYDVKM. The CDR3 loop is CATPGRSYEQYF. The CDR3 DNA reads as TGTGCCACCCCGGGCCGCTCCTACGAGCAGTACTTC.

The sample holds a few counts of this clone. The CDR3, as DNA: TGTGCCAGCTCACCCGGGAGGGACGTCGACGAGCAGTACTTC. Its protein is CASSPGRDVDEQYF. The V gene is TRBV18, the J gene TRBJ2-7; 8 bases are a match to TRBD2. This CDR3 spans 14 amino acids. V was pared by 3 bases and J by 5 bases, with 6 bases of the junction left unmatched. CDR1 and CDR2 from the germline V gene are KGHSH and LQKENI.

The chain couples TRBV9 to TRBJ2-1, with D possibly being TRBD2 (5 bases). The V end lost 1 base, the J end lost 6 bases, and 14 bases lay between the germline ends. From germline, CDR1 is SGDLS and CDR2 YYNGEE. The CDR3 is 15 residues long. This CDR3 is CASSVRRFSPNEQFF. The CDR3 DNA reads TGTGCCAGCAGCGTACGGAGGTTCTCCCCCAATGAGCAGTTCTTC.

There are a few counts of this clone. The chain recombines TRBV10-3 with TRBJ2-5; tentative D call: TRBD1 (6 bases). Per germline, CDR1 ENHRY and CDR2 SYGVKD. Trimming pared 3 bases from V and 5 bases from J, leaving 13 bases between. The CDR3 runs to 14 residues. DNA of the CDR3: TGTGCCATCAGTGACTCAGGGGTGCCGGAGACCCAGTACTTC. Protein product: CAISDSGVPETQYF.

The CDR3 region is CAAQTGGNTEAFF. CDR3 coding DNA: TGTGCCGCCCAAACAGGGGGGAACACTGAAGCTTTCTTT. The chain links TRBV28 to TRBJ1-1; 8 bases are a match to TRBD1. Germline V gene sequence: CDR1 MDHEN, CDR2 SYDVKM. CDR3 length equals 13 residues. V was pared by 11 bases and J by 1 base, with 6 bases of the junction left unmatched. Looking up the rest from reference TRBV28 and TRBJ1-1 gives the full variable domain: DVKVTQSSRYLVKRTGEKVFLECVQDMDHENMFWYRQDPGLGLRLIYFSYDVKMKEKGDIPEGYSVSREKKERFSLILESASTNQTSMYLCAAQTGGNTEAFFGQGTRLTVV.

The chain combines TRBV7-9 with TRBJ1-3; D call uncertain. The CDR3 is 18 amino acids. V gave up 2 bases and J gave up 3 bases, with 20 bases separating them. In germline, CDR1 is SEHNR, CDR2 FQNEAQ (reference sequence). In DNA form, the CDR3 reads TGTGCCAGCAGCTTATATCGCGTGGGATCTCCGAATGGAAACACCATATATTTT. It encodes CASSLYRVGSPNGNTIYF. Looking up the rest from reference TRBV7-9 and TRBJ1-3 gives the full variable domain: DTGVSQNPRHKITKRGQNVTFRCDPISEHNRLYWYRQTLGQGPEFLTYFQNEAQLEKSRLLSDRFSAERPKGSFSTLEIQRTEQGDSAMYLCASSLYRVGSPNGNTIYFGEGSWLTVV.

The chain employs TRBV4-2 and TRBJ2-3; D call uncertain. Germline-derived CDR1 and CDR2 are LGHNA and YNFKEQ. This CDR3 spans 14 amino acids. Trimming shortened V by 3 bases and J by 3 bases, and 10 bases separated the two germline ends. The CDR3 sequence is CASSHPVGTDTQYF. In nucleotides, the CDR3 is TGTGCCAGCAGCCACCCGGTCGGGACAGATACGCAGTATTTT.

The rearrangement links TRBV29-1 to TRBJ1-2, with TRBD1 as a possible D gene (6 bases). Deletions cut 1 base from V and 3 bases from J, with 15 bases between. Germline V gives CDR1 SQVTM, CDR2 ANQGSEA. CDR3 length: 15 amino acids. CDR3 loop: CSVEGATGLDYGYTF. The CDR3 region has the DNA TGCAGCGTTGAAGGGGCCACAGGGCTGGACTATGGCTACACCTTC.

The rearrangement joins TRBV5-4 to TRBJ2-7; 7 bases are shared with TRBD1. Germline CDR1 and CDR2: SGHNT and YYREEE (reference sequence). After removal of 4 bases from V and 0 bases from J, the junction contained 4 bases not matched to a gene. This CDR3 has 14 amino acids. The CDR3 region is CASSEGGSSYEQYF. The DNA for the CDR3 is TGTGCCAGCAGCGAAGGGGGCAGCTCCTACGAGCAGTACTTC.

The chain joins TRBV10-1 to TRBJ2-3, with TRBD1 matching over 8 bases. With 5 bases clipped from V and 2 bases from J, the junction kept 9 bases outside the gene matches. From germline, CDR1 is WNHNN and CDR2 SYGVQD (reference sequence). The CDR3 contains 16 residues. CDR3 amino acids: CASSRTGYGSTDTQYF. The DNA of the CDR3 is TGCGCCAGCAGTAGGACAGGGTACGGGTCCACAGATACGCAGTATTTT.

The V call is TRBV21-1, the J call TRBJ2-1; TRBD2 reflects the table's D call only, with no check against the DNA. TRBV21-1 constitutes a pseudogene. The CDR3 totals 14 residues. Here the CDR3 reads CAPPRREGRNEQFF. The CDR3 coding sequence is TGTGCCCCCCCCCGGCGGGAGGGGCGCAATGAGCAGTTCTTC.

This chain connects TRBV19 to TRBJ2-7, with TRBD1 matching 7 bases. V was clipped by 3 bases and J by 2 bases; unmatched bases: 7. CDR3 length equals 15 residues. Germline V gene sequence: CDR1 LNHDA, CDR2 SQIVND (reference sequence). As DNA, the CDR3 is TGTGCCAGTAGTATTGGGGACACAGGGGCCTACGAGCAGTACTTC. This sequence encodes CASSIGDTGAYEQYF.

J is TRBJ1-1 and V is TRBV19; D is possibly TRBD1 (5 bases). The V gene lost 2 bases and the J gene lost 3 bases, with 19 bases spanning the gap. Per germline, CDR1 LNHDA and CDR2 SQIVND (reference sequence). The CDR3 covers 17 residues. The CDR3 nucleotides read TGTGCCAGTAGTATACCCGACGGGGGACGGCGAGACACTGAAGCTTTCTTT. Translating it yields CASSIPDGGRRDTEAFF.

J is TRBJ1-3 and V is TRBV27; 7 bases align to TRBD1. The CDR3 totals 16 residues. The junction had 7 bases not matched to a gene; V was cut back by 5 bases and J by 0 bases. CDR1 is MNHEY and CDR2 is SMNVEV in the germline V gene (reference sequence). The CDR3 is CASSPWDSPSGNTIYF. The DNA of the CDR3 is TGTGCCAGCAGTCCTTGGGACAGCCCCTCTGGAAACACCATATATTTT.

V is TRBV7-3 and J is TRBJ2-3, with 14 bases that match TRBD2. CDR3 length equals 16 residues. Trimming cost V 5 bases and J 4 bases; bases outside gene matches: 5. Germline V gives CDR1 SGHTA, CDR2 FQGTGA. CDR3 DNA: TGTGCCAGCAGCAGAAGACTAGCGGGAGGGGCAGATACGCAGTATTTT. This sequence encodes CASSRRLAGGADTQYF.

By sample fraction, this clone is medium-sized. CDR3 protein: CASSSTGGGAGNTEAFF. The CDR3 bases are TGTGCCAGCAGCTCGACAGGGGGCGGGGCAGGGAACACTGAAGCTTTCTTT. This sequence joins TRBV7-9 and TRBJ1-1; 10 bases map to TRBD1. Germline assignment: CDR1 SEHNR and CDR2 FQNEAQ (reference sequence). The J segment lost 1 base and the V segment lost 4 bases, leaving 9 bases of the junction unmatched. CDR3 length equals 17 residues.

J is TRBJ2-3 and V is TRBV7-3; D tentatively reads TRBD1 or TRBD2 (5 bases each). The CDR3 length is 14 residues. V was pared by 5 bases and J by 1 base, with 10 bases between. From germline, CDR1 is SGHTA and CDR2 FQGTGA. CDR3 coding DNA: TGTGCCAGCAGCCTGGGGGTGGGCACAGATACGCAGTATTTT. This gives the protein CASSLGVGTDTQYF.

The chain joins TRBV5-4 to TRBJ2-3; 8 nucleotides agree with TRBD2. The ends lost 4 bases at V and 4 bases at J; junction bases unmatched: 8. This CDR3 spans 15 amino acids. Germline-derived CDR1 and CDR2 are SGHNT and YYREEE (reference sequence). The CDR3, as DNA: TGTGCCAGCAGCGCCGGGGGGCGGGAGGCAGATACGCAGTATTTT. This translates into CASSAGGREADTQYF.

DNA of the CDR3: TGTGCCAGCAGCGTAGCTACGGACAGCAGGGTCTATGGCTACACCTTC. Residues: CASSVATDSRVYGYTF. The V gene is TRBV9, the J gene TRBJ1-2, with a tentative D call TRBD1 (6 bases). Germline V gene data show CDR1 as SGDLS and CDR2 as YYNGEE. V lost 0 bases and J 4 bases, leaving 16 bases between the germline ends. CDR3 length equals 16 residues.

This chain joins TRBV21-1 and TRBJ1-4; the table assigns TRBD1, which was not confirmed against the DNA. TRBV21-1 is shown as a pseudogene. This CDR3 is built from 18 residues. The CDR3, as DNA: TGTGCCAGCAGCAAACCAGGGGACAGAACTATGGCGAGGGGAAAACTGTTTTTT. It codes for CASSKPGDRTMARGKLFF.

The gene calls are TRBV5-1 and TRBJ2-5; TRBD2 is a possible D gene (5 bases). Trimming removed 0 bases from V and 0 bases from J, with 6 bases in between. The CDR3 has 14 amino acids. In germline, CDR1 is SGHRS, CDR2 YFSETQ. The CDR3 nucleotides read TGCGCCAGCAGCTTGGCCGGGGACCAAGAGACCCAGTACTTC. Amino acid sequence: CASSLAGDQETQYF.

The rearrangement uses TRBV10-3 and TRBJ1-4; D is uncertain. In germline, CDR1 is ENHRY, CDR2 SYGVKD. This CDR3 is 15 amino acids long. The ends were cut back, 0 bases at V and 2 bases at J, with 7 bases in the middle. The CDR3: CAISESTGTNEKLFF. As DNA, the CDR3 is TGTGCCATCAGTGAGTCGACGGGGACTAATGAAAAACTGTTTTTT.

The chain is built from TRBV4-1 and TRBJ2-7, with D uncertain. The CDR3 covers 14 residues. V lost 7 bases and J lost 5, with 18 bases in between. The germline CDR1 and CDR2 sequences are MGHRA and YSYEKL. The CDR3 bases are TGCGCCAGCACCCCGGGTCTTACCCTGGACGAGCAGTACTTC. Its translation: CASTPGLTLDEQYF.

This chain joins TRBV6-5 and TRBJ2-7; maybe TRBD2 (5 bases). Looked up from germline, CDR1 is MNHEY and CDR2 is SVGAGI. Trimming removed 6 bases from V and 5 bases from J, with 17 bases in between. The CDR3 spans 14 residues. In DNA, the CDR3 is TGTGCCAGCAGCCCGGACCCGGAGGTCCACGAGCAGTACTTC. It is translated as CASSPDPEVHEQYF.